These T cell receptor beta chains were read from a single sample in a study of cytomegalovirus exposure and HLA in healthy donors. TCRdb keeps only in-frame clones here, not all; method: immunoSEQ multiplex PCR. This table has some 64,000 clones, about 95% appearing once. The sample consisted of PBMCs. The receptor set was obtained from a woman between 18 and 29 years old in good health and CMV-seronegative. Each CDR3 is given with its conserved first and last residue. A D gene is named only where the DNA matches it firmly. Clone size is stated in some rows and not others, as once, few, many or a class when expanded.

J,D,V,size,CDR3,DNA
TRBJ2-7,TRBD2,TRBV11-2,NA,CASSLASGRVVDEQYF,TGTGCCAGCAGCTTGGCTAGCGGGAGGGTAGTCGACGAGCAGTACTTC
TRBJ2-7,NA,TRBV11-2,NA,CASSPGFEQYF,TGTGCCAGCAGCCCGGGGTTCGAGCAGTACTTC
TRBJ2-7,NA,TRBV7-3,NA,CASSSGIASSYEQYF,TGTGCCAGCAGCTCGGGGATCGCGAGCTCCTACGAGCAGTACTTC
TRBJ1-1,NA,TRBV10-1,NA,CASSDKDSWTEAFF,TGCGCCAGCAGTGATAAGGACAGCTGGACTGAAGCTTTCTTT
TRBJ2-5,TRBD2,TRBV9,NA,CASSVASGAGETQYF,TGTGCCAGCAGCGTGGCTAGCGGGGCGGGGGAGACCCAGTACTTC
TRBJ2-7,TRBD2,TRBV6-1,NA,CASSDGGRRAYEQYF,TGTGCCAGCAGTGATGGCGGGAGGAGGGCCTACGAGCAGTACTTC
TRBJ2-1,NA,TRBV4-2,NA,CASGSSIDTYNEQFF,TGTGCCAGCGGTTCTAGCATAGATACCTACAATGAGCAGTTCTTC
TRBJ2-7,TRBD1,TRBV29-1,NA,CSAGTGEDGEQYF,TGCAGCGCCGGGACAGGGGAGGACGGCGAGCAGTACTTC
TRBJ2-2,TRBD2,TRBV4-1,NA,CASSRRGVDSGSITGELFF,TGCGCCAGCAGCCGTCGTGGAGTTGATAGCGGGAGTATCACCGGGGAGCTGTTTTTT
TRBJ2-7,TRBD2,TRBV5-1,once,CASSLGGGPWAGEQYF,TGCGCCAGCAGCTTGGGGGGAGGGCCCTGGGCCGGCGAGCAGTACTTC
TRBJ2-7,TRBD2,TRBV15,few,CATSRPPGLADYEQYF,TGTGCCACCAGCAGACCACCCGGCCTAGCGGATTACGAGCAGTACTTC
TRBJ2-7,NA,TRBV18,NA,CASSPLSSYEQYF,TGTGCCAGCTCACCCCTGAGCTCCTACGAGCAGTACTTC
TRBJ2-5,NA,TRBV30,NA,CAWRVGKETQYF,TGTGCCTGGAGAGTCGGGAAAGAGACCCAGTACTTC
TRBJ2-2,NA,TRBV7-7,NA,CASSLVLGGELFF,TGTGCTAGCAGCTTAGTTCTAGGCGGGGAGCTGTTTTTT
TRBJ2-7,TRBD1,TRBV4-1,NA,CASSQRGLAVSYEQYF,TGCGCCAGCAGCCAGAGGGGGCTAGCCGTCTCCTACGAGCAGTACTTC
TRBJ2-1,NA,TRBV15,NA,CATTLAGEQFF,TGTGCCACCACTTTAGCTGGGGAGCAGTTCTTC
TRBJ1-1,NA,TRBV4-3,NA,CASSQDGQRNTEAFF,TGCGCCAGCAGCCAAGATGGGCAGAGGAACACTGAAGCTTTCTTT
TRBJ2-2,TRBD2,TRBV19,NA,CASSTGGWPQPGELFF,TGTGCCAGTAGTACCGGGGGGTGGCCGCAACCGGGGGAGCTGTTTTTT
TRBJ2-1,TRBD1,TRBV9,NA,CASSATGGPGNEQFF,TGTGCCAGCAGCGCGACAGGGGGGCCAGGGAATGAGCAGTTCTTC
TRBJ2-1,TRBD2,TRBV29-1,NA,CSVDGASGSYNEQFF,TGCAGCGTTGATGGGGCTAGCGGGTCCTACAATGAGCAGTTCTTC
TRBJ2-7,TRBD1,TRBV11-2,NA,CASSLGWGTGGTYEQYF,TGTGCCAGCAGCTTAGGATGGGGGACAGGGGGCACCTACGAGCAGTACTTC
TRBJ1-1,NA,TRBV9,NA,CASSVGGDTEAFF,TGTGCCAGCAGCGTAGGGGGGGACACTGAAGCTTTCTTT
TRBJ2-7,TRBD2,TRBV10-3,NA,CAIRGLAGAYEQYF,TGTGCCATCAGGGGACTAGCGGGAGCCTACGAGCAGTACTTC
TRBJ2-7,TRBD2,TRBV6-4,NA,CASRGPGEGGSYEQYF,TGTGCCAGCAGGGGCCCCGGGGAGGGCGGCTCCTACGAGCAGTACTTC
TRBJ2-7,TRBD1,TRBV28,NA,CATHGTGGGEVVDEQYF,TGTGCCACCCACGGGACAGGGGGCGGAGAGGTGGTCGACGAGCAGTACTTC
TRBJ1-1,NA,TRBV18,NA,CASSPQGMNTEAFF,TGTGCCAGCTCACCCCAGGGGATGAACACTGAAGCTTTCTTT
TRBJ1-1,NA,TRBV5-6,NA,CASSLIVNTEAFF,TGTGCCAGCAGCTTAATCGTGAACACTGAAGCTTTCTTT
TRBJ2-6,NA,TRBV18,NA,CASSPRGQGVVRGANVLTF,TGTGCCAGCTCACCACGAGGACAAGGGGTGGTGAGGGGGGCCAACGTCCTGACTTTC
TRBJ1-1,NA,TRBV5-4,NA,CASSLRGGGGAFF,TGTGCCAGCAGCTTGAGGGGGGGCGGAGGAGCTTTCTTT